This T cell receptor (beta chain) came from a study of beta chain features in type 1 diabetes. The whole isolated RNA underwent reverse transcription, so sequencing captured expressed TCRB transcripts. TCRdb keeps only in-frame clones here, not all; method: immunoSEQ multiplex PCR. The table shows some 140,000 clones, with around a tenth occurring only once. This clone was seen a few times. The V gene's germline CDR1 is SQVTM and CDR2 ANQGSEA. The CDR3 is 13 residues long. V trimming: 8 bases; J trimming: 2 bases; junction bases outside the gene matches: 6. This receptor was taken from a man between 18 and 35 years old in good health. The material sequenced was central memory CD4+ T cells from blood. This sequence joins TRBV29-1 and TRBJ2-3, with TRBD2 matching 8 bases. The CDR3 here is CSLKRGNTDTQYF. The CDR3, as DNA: TGCAGCCTCAAGCGGGGGAACACAGATACGCAGTATTTT.